A single sample is the source of the 22 T cell receptor beta chains below, sequenced in a study of T-cell reconstitution after alpha-beta-depleted transplantation in children. Unique molecular identifiers were built into the TCRbeta library. TCRdb processed the PCR reads anew with MiXCR; each CDR3 protein has one entry. The sample lists just over 950,000 distinct CDR3 sequences, about 29% occurring once. The input for sequencing was PBMCs, mostly from graft donor cells, taken 360 days after TCRalphabeta/CD19-depleted stem cell transplant. The source of these receptors is a boy in the first two years of life who had a stem cell transplant for SCID, so the T cells may come from the graft donor.

This clonotype was observed a few times. The V and J genes are TRBV30 and TRBJ2-6; 8 positions agree with TRBD1. Germline assignment: CDR1 GTSNPN and CDR2 SVGIG (reference sequence). The CDR3 is 14 residues long. V was pared by 8 bases and J by 4 bases, with 7 bases of the junction left unmatched. This CDR3 is CAGPRGLGANVLTF. The DNA of the CDR3 is TGTGCCGGGCCCAGGGGGCTGGGGGCCAACGTCCTGACTTTC.

This chain connects TRBV19 to TRBJ2-7; maybe TRBD2 (5 bases). V was clipped by 5 bases and J by 7 bases, with 21 bases between them. The CDR3 totals 15 residues. Germline-derived CDR1 and CDR2 are LNHDA and SQIVND (reference sequence). DNA of the CDR3: TGTGCCAGTAGTTCCTTACTTCAACCCTCGGGGGAGCAGTACTTC. Its protein is CASSSLLQPSGEQYF. The full variable domain, completed using reference TRBV19 and TRBJ2-7, is DGGITQSPKYLFRKEGQNVTLSCEQNLNHDAMYWYRQDPGQGLRLIYYSQIVNDFQKGDIAEGYSVSREKKESFPLTVTSAQKNPTAFYLCASSSLLQPSGEQYFGPGTRLTVT.

This clonotype was seen a few times. The chain combines TRBV7-2 with TRBJ2-7; D may be TRBD1 (6 bases). Germline CDR1 is SGHTA and CDR2 is FQGNSA. The germline V and J ends were trimmed by 6 bases and 2 bases, with 17 bases remaining between them. The CDR3 spans 15 residues. CDR3 protein: CASSTRTVLPYEQYF. CDR3 DNA sequence: TGTGCCAGCAGTACGAGGACAGTCCTCCCCTACGAGCAGTACTTC.

The chain recombines TRBV7-9 with TRBJ2-3; TRBD2 aligns across 10 bases. The CDR3 runs 17 residues. Trimming removed 4 bases from V and 6 bases from J; junction bases left unmatched: 13. The germline gives CDR1 SEHNR, CDR2 FQNEAQ (reference sequence). CDR3 region: CASSSRGSGGAGDTQYF. The DNA of the CDR3 is TGTGCCAGCAGCTCCCGTGGAAGCGGGGGGGCCGGGGATACGCAGTATTTT. Full variable domain (missing parts from reference TRBV7-9 and TRBJ2-3): DTGVSQNPRHKITKRGQNVTFRCDPISEHNRLYWYRQTLGQGPEFLTYFQNEAQLEKSRLLSDRFSAERPKGSFSTLEIQRTEQGDSAMYLCASSSRGSGGAGDTQYFGPGTRLTVL.

This chain uses TRBV11-1 with TRBJ1-1; the match to TRBD1 covers 8 bases. The CDR3 loop spans 18 amino acids. Unmatched junction bases numbered 22, after V lost 4 bases and J lost 9 bases. CDR1 SGHAT and CDR2 FQDESV come from the germline V gene (reference sequence). The CDR3 region is CASSWPPKGQEISKKAFF. The CDR3, as DNA: TGTGCCAGCAGCTGGCCCCCAAAGGGACAGGAGATCTCCAAAAAAGCTTTCTTT.

This rearrangement joins TRBV4-2 to TRBJ1-6, with 10 bases fitting TRBD1. The CDR3 contains 15 residues. Trimming removed 4 bases from V and 10 bases from J; junction bases left unmatched: 7. Germline V gives CDR1 LGHNA, CDR2 YNFKEQ. CDR3 sequence: CASSLTDRGGSPLHF. DNA of the CDR3: TGTGCCAGCAGCCTTACGGACAGGGGGGGGTCACCCCTCCACTTT.

The chain uses TRBV5-6 and TRBJ2-5; 9 positions match TRBD1. Germline lookup yields CDR1 SGHDT and CDR2 YYEEEE. Losses at the gene ends were 1 base for V and 4 bases for J; bases not matched to a gene: 11. The CDR3 consists of 17 residues. CDR3 sequence (DNA): TGTGCCAGCAGCTTGAACAGGGGGCGCATGGTAGGAGAGACCCAGTACTTC. Protein product: CASSLNRGRMVGETQYF.

The chain employs TRBV6-5 and TRBJ2-7; D perhaps matches TRBD1 (7 bases). Germline V lookup: CDR1 MNHEY, CDR2 SVGAGI. With 4 bases removed from V and 7 bases from J, the gap between germline ends came to 17 bases. There are 14 residues in the CDR3. CDR3 loop: CASSFSRGAREQYF. The CDR3 DNA sequence: TGTGCCAGCAGTTTCAGCAGGGGGGCGCGAGAGCAGTACTTC.

This clonotype was seen ten or more times. The gene calls are TRBV29-1 and TRBJ2-1; tentative D call: TRBD1 (5 bases). This CDR3 spans 15 amino acids. The V end was cut by 4 bases, the J end by 2 bases, with 15 bases between. The germline V gene encodes CDR1 SQVTM and CDR2 ANQGSEA. CDR3 sequence (DNA): TGCAGCGTTGTCACTCCAGGGCAGGCCTACAATGAGCAGTTCTTC. The encoded protein is CSVVTPGQAYNEQFF.

J is TRBJ1-2 and V is TRBV10-3; D is uncertain. CDR1 and CDR2 (germline): ENHRY, SYGVKD. V lost 6 bases, J lost 4 bases, and 9 bases lay in between. The CDR3 contains 12 residues. CDR3 nucleotides: TGTGCCATCAGCAAGGAGGGCTATGGCTACACCTTC. It is translated as CAISKEGYGYTF.

The gene calls are TRBV5-1 and TRBJ2-5; possible D gene TRBD1, 5 bases. There are 14 residues in the CDR3. CDR1 is SGHRS, CDR2 YFSETQ, per germline. V was pared by 4 bases and J by 5 bases, with 15 bases between. The CDR3 loop is CASSPGSGFETQYF. The CDR3 DNA follows: TGCGCCAGCAGCCCCGGCTCAGGGTTTGAGACCCAGTACTTC.

V gene TRBV4-2 combines with J gene TRBJ2-7, with 10 bases lining up with TRBD1. This CDR3 contains 15 residues. Germline V gene sequence: CDR1 LGHNA, CDR2 YNFKEQ. Losses at the gene ends were 4 bases for V and 5 bases for J; bases not matched to a gene: 8. In nucleotides, the CDR3 is TGTGCCAGCAGCCTCGACAGGGGGCGAGTTGACGAGCAGTACTTC. It yields the protein CASSLDRGRVDEQYF.

This chain joins TRBV29-1 and TRBJ1-1; D gene ambiguous. Germline V gives CDR1 SQVTM, CDR2 ANQGSEA. The CDR3 is 12 amino acids. Trimming left V 2 bases short and J 6 bases short, with 10 bases between. The CDR3 DNA sequence: TGCAGCGTTGAAAGTGAGTCCCCTGAAGCTTTCTTT. Translating it yields CSVESESPEAFF.

The chain links TRBV15 to TRBJ2-7; tentatively, D is TRBD1 or TRBD2 (5 bases each). Trimming shortened V by 0 bases and J by 2 bases, and 11 bases separated the two germline ends. CDR3 length: 15 amino acids. Germline V gene sequence: CDR1 LNHNV, CDR2 YYDKDF (reference sequence). CDR3 in DNA: TGTGCCACCAGCAGAGAATCGGGGCCTGCCTACGAGCAGTACTTC. Amino acids: CATSRESGPAYEQYF.

V usage is TRBV6-5 and J usage is TRBJ1-2, with a weak D call TRBD1 (5 bases). Looked up from germline, CDR1 is MNHEY and CDR2 is SVGAGI. The V and J ends lost 3 bases and 2 bases respectively, with 13 bases between them. This CDR3 comprises 15 residues. The CDR3 loop reads CASSYSTQGNYGYTF. The CDR3 DNA follows: TGTGCCAGCAGTTATTCGACGCAGGGCAACTATGGCTACACCTTC.

V usage is TRBV4-1 and J usage is TRBJ1-2; 11 bases are a match to TRBD1. Germline V gene sequence: CDR1 MGHRA, CDR2 YSYEKL. V lost 2 bases to trimming and J lost 3 bases; unmatched junction nucleotides: 5. The CDR3 runs to 16 residues. Written as DNA, the CDR3 is TGCGCCAGCAGCCAATCAGGGACAGGGGGGCACTATGGCTACACCTTC. Encoded protein: CASSQSGTGGHYGYTF.

This clonotype was detected only a few times. V is TRBV5-5 and J is TRBJ2-1; TRBD1 or TRBD2 may be the D gene (5 bases each). With 4 bases removed from V and 0 bases from J, the gap between germline ends came to 14 bases. Looked up from germline, CDR1 is SGHKS and CDR2 is YYEKEE (reference sequence). CDR3 length: 16 amino acids. The CDR3 DNA reads TGTGCCAGCAGCCTGACACGGGGCAGCTCCTACAATGAGCAGTTCTTC. Encoded protein: CASSLTRGSSYNEQFF.

The chain employs TRBV20-1 and TRBJ1-6; 9 bases match TRBD1. CDR1 and CDR2 (germline): DFQATT, SNEGSKA (reference sequence). This CDR3 has 18 residues. V lost 1 base, J lost 6 bases, and 13 bases stayed unmatched. CDR3 residues: CSARGLSPGQGGNSPLHF. The CDR3 coding sequence is TGCAGTGCTAGAGGACTAAGTCCGGGACAGGGTGGTAATTCACCCCTCCACTTT.

For this clonotype: A much more abundant neighbour one base away suggests this may be a read error. The V gene is TRBV20-1, the J gene TRBJ2-3; 7 nucleotides agree with TRBD1. This CDR3 contains 15 residues. Trimming removed 3 bases from V and 2 bases from J; junction bases left unmatched: 8. CDR1 is DFQATT and CDR2 is SNEGSKA in the germline V gene (reference sequence). CDR3 residues: CSARVQGHATDTQYF. The CDR3 DNA is TGCAGTGCTAGGGTACAGGGGCATGCCACAGATACGCAGTATTTT.

This clonotype was seen a few times. CDR3 in DNA: TGTGCCAGCAGTGAATGGGGGACGGGGAATGAAAAACTGTTTTTT. Protein: CASSEWGTGNEKLFF. This rearrangement joins TRBV25-1 to TRBJ1-4; the D gene is possibly TRBD1 (5 bases). The CDR3 contains 15 residues. Germline V gene sequence: CDR1 MGHDK, CDR2 SYGVNS. V was cut by 1 base and J by 5 bases, with 11 bases left in between.

This clonotype has a handful of counts. The chain recombines TRBV7-2 with TRBJ2-2; 7 bases map to TRBD1. V dropped 4 bases and J dropped 6; count of bases not matched to a gene: 8. The CDR3 has 15 residues. The germline V gene encodes CDR1 SGHTA and CDR2 FQGNSA. The CDR3 loop reads CASSWGRGFSGELFF. In DNA, the CDR3 is TGTGCCAGCAGCTGGGGCAGGGGGTTCTCCGGGGAGCTGTTTTTT.

This rearrangement joins TRBV4-1 to TRBJ1-1, with D perhaps TRBD1 (5 bases). Per germline, CDR1 MGHRA and CDR2 YSYEKL. Between the trimmed V and J ends, which lost 3 bases and 10 bases, there was a span of 15 bases. The CDR3 length is 13 residues. The CDR3 is CASSQGEGPGAFF. CDR3 DNA sequence: TGCGCCAGCAGCCAGGGGGAGGGACCGGGAGCTTTCTTT.